This TCR beta chain stems from a study of T cells after yellow fever vaccination. Study results and caveats: Some clonotypes were seen in both the CD4 and the CD8 compartments. These made up a small share and likely arose from convergent recombination. Subsequent booster samples again held most clones from primary vaccination (96% CD4, about 85% CD8). Abundant bulk-derived clonotypes could contaminate FACS-sorted repertoires.

Template switching with 5'RACE generated the TCR cDNA and added a universal primer site and UMIs. TCRdb independently ran MiXCR on the 5' RACE reads; one entry per CDR3 protein. The repertoire holds about 220,000 distinct CDR3 sequences, with approximately 3.3% as singletons. This clonotype occurred a few times. Its antigen is still unknown. The material sequenced was CD4+ T cells sorted from PBMCs, taken 10 days after the yellow fever booster vaccination. This receptor was obtained from a man aged 18 to 29 who received the YFV17D yellow fever vaccine.

CDR3 in amino acids: CSARYHQGPSFYEQYF. The CDR3 DNA sequence: TGCAGTGCTAGATATCACCAGGGGCCCTCCTTTTACGAGCAGTACTTC. The rearrangement uses TRBV20-1 and TRBJ2-7, with D possibly matching TRBD1 (6 bases). V lost 2 bases, J lost 4 bases, and 21 bases lay in between. The CDR3 runs to 16 residues. Per germline, CDR1 DFQATT and CDR2 SNEGSKA (reference sequence).